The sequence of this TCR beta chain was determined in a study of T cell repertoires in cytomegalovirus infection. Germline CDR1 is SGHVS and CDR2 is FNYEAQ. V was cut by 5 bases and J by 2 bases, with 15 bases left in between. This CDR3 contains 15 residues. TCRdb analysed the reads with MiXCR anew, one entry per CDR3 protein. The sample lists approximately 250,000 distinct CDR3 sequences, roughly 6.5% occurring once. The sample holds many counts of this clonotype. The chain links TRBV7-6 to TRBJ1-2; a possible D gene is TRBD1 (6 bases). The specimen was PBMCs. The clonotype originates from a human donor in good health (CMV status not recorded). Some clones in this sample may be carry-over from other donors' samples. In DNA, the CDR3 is TGTGCCAGCAGCCCTACCGGGACACGGAACTATGGCTACACCTTC. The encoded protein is CASSPTGTRNYGYTF.